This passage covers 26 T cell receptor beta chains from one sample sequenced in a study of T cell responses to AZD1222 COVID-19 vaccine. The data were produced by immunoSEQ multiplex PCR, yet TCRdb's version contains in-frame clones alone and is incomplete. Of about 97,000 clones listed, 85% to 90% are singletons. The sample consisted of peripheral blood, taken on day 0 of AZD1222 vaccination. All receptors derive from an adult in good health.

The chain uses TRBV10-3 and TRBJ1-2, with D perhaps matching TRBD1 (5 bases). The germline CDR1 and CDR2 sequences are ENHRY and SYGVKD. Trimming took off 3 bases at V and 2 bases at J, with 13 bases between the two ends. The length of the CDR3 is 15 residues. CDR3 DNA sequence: TGTGCCATCAGTGAACACGGGGGTTTGAACTATGGCTACACCTTC. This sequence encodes CAISEHGGLNYGYTF.

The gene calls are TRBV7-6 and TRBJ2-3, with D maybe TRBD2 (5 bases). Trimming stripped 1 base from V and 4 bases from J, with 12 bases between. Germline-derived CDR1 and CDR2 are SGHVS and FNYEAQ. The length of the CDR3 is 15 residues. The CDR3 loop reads CASSLGTGVPDTQYF. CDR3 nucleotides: TGTGCCAGCAGCTTAGGGACCGGGGTCCCAGATACGCAGTATTTT.

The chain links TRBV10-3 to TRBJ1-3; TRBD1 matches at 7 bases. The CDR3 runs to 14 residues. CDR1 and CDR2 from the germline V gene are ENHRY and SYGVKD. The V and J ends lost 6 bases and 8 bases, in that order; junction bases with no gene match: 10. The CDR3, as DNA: TGTGCCATCAGGGATATACAGGGGCTCGACACCATATATTTT. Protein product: CAIRDIQGLDTIYF.

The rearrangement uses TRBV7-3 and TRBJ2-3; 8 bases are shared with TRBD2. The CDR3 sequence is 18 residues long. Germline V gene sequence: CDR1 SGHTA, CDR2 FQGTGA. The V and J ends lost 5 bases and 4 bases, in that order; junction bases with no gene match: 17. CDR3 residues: CASSKKGRGAPPADTQYF. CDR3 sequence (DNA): TGTGCCAGCAGCAAGAAAGGGCGGGGGGCTCCCCCGGCAGATACGCAGTATTTT. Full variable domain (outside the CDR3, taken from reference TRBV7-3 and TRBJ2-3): GAGVSQTPSNKVTEKGKYVELRCDPISGHTALYWYRQSLGQGPEFLIYFQGTGAADDSGLPNDRFFAVRPEGSVSTLKIQRTERGDSAVYLCASSKKGRGAPPADTQYFGPGTRLTVL.

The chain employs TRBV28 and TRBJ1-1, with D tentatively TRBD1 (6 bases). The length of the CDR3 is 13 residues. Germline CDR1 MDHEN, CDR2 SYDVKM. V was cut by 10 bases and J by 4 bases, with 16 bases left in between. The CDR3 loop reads CAIAGVWGTEAFF. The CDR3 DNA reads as TGTGCCATTGCAGGGGTCTGGGGCACTGAAGCTTTCTTT.

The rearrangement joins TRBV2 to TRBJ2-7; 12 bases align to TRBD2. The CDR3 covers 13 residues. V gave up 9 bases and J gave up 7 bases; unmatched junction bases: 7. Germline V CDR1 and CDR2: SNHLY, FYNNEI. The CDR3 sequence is CAREGLAGMEQYF. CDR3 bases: TGTGCCAGAGAAGGACTAGCGGGAATGGAGCAGTACTTC. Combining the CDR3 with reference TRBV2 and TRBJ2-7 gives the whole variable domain EPEVTQTPSHQVTQMGQEVILRCVPISNHLYFYWYRQILGQKVEFLVSFYNNEISEKSEIFDDQFSVERPDGSNFTLKIRSTKLEDSAMYFCAREGLAGMEQYFGPGTRLTVT.

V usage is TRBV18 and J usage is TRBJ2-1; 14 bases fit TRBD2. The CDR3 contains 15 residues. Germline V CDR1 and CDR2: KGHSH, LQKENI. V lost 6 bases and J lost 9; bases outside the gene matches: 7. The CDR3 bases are TGTGCCAGCTCGCCGGGACTAGCGGGAGTGGCTGAGCAGTTCTTC. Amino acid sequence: CASSPGLAGVAEQFF.

The CDR3 here is CSVEEGQNYGYTF. DNA for the CDR3: TGCAGCGTTGAGGAGGGACAGAACTATGGCTACACCTTC. The rearrangement links TRBV29-1 to TRBJ1-2; 7 nucleotides line up with TRBD1. CDR1 and CDR2 from the germline V gene are SQVTM and ANQGSEA. The CDR3 extends over 13 amino acids. After removal of 3 bases from V and 2 bases from J, the junction contained 3 bases not matched to a gene.

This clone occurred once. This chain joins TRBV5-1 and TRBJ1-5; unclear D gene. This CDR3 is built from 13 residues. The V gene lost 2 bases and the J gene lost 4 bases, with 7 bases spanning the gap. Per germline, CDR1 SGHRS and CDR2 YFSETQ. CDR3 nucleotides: TGCGCCAGCAGCTTTGAGGGTAATCAGCCCCAGCATTTT. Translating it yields CASSFEGNQPQHF.

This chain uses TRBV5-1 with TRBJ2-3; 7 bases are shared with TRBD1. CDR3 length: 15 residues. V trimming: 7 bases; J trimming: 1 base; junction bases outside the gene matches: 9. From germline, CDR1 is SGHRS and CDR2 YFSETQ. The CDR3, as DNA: TGCGCCAGCCAGACAGGGACCGCCCGCACAGATACGCAGTATTTT. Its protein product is CASQTGTARTDTQYF. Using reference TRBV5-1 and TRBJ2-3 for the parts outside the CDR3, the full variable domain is KAGVTQTPRYLIKTRGQQVTLSCSPISGHRSVSWYQQTPGQGLQFLFEYFSETQRNKGNFPGRFSGRQFSNSRSEMNVSTLELGDSALYLCASQTGTARTDTQYFGPGTRLTVL.

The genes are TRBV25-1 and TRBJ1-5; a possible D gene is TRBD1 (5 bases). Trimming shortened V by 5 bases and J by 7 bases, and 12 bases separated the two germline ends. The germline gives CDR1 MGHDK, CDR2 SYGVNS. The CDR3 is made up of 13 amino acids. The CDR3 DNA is TGTGCCAGCAGTAGAGGGGTGTTACAGCCCCAGCATTTT. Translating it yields CASSRGVLQPQHF.

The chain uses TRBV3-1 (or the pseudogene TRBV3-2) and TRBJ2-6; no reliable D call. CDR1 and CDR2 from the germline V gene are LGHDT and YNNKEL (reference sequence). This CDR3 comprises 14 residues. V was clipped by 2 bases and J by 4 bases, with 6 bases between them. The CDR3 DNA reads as TGTGCCAGCAGCCAACGATCCGGGGCCAACGTCCTGACTTTC. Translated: CASSQRSGANVLTF.

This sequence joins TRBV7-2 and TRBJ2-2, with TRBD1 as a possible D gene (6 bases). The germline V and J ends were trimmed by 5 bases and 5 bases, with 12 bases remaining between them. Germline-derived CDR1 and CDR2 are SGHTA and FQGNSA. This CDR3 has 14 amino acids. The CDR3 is CASSTNQGTGELFF. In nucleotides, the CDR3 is TGTGCCAGCAGCACCAACCAGGGGACCGGGGAGCTGTTTTTT.

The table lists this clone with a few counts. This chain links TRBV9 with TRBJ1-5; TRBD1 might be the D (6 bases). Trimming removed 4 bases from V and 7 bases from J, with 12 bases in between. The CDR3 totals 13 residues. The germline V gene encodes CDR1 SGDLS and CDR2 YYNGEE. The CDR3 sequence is CASSRDIGQPQHF. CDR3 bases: TGTGCCAGCAGCAGGGACATTGGGCAGCCCCAGCATTTT.

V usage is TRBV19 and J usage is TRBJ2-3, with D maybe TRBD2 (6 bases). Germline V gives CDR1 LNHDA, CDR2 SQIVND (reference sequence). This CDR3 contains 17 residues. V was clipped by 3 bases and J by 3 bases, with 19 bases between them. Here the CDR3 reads CASSILPGTGGTDTQYF. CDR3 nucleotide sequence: TGTGCCAGTAGTATCCTTCCCGGGACTGGCGGAACAGATACGCAGTATTTT. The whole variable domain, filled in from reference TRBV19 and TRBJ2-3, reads DGGITQSPKYLFRKEGQNVTLSCEQNLNHDAMYWYRQDPGQGLRLIYYSQIVNDFQKGDIAEGYSVSREKKESFPLTVTSAQKNPTAFYLCASSILPGTGGTDTQYFGPGTRLTVL.

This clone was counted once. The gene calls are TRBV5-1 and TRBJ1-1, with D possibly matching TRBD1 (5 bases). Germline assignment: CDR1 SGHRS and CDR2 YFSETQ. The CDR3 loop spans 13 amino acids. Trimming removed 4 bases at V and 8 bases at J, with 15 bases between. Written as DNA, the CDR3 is TGCGCCAGCAGCCAACCCGGGACGTACGAAGCTTTCTTT. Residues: CASSQPGTYEAFF.

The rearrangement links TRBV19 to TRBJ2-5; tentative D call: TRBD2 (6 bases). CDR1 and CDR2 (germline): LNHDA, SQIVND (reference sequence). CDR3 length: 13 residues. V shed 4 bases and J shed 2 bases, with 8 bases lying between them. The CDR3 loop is CASSNAGQETQYF. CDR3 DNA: TGTGCCAGTAGTAACGCGGGACAAGAGACCCAGTACTTC.

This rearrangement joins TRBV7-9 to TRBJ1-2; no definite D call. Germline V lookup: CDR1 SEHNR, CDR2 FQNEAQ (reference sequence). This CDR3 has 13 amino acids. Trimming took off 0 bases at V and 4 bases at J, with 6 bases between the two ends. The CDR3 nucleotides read TGTGCCAGCAGCTTAGCGACAAGCTATGGCTACACCTTC. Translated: CASSLATSYGYTF.

The CDR3 nucleotides read TGTGCCAGCAGCTTCGCTTCCTCGACGTTAAGCTATGGCTACACCTTC. It yields the protein CASSFASSTLSYGYTF. J is TRBJ1-2 and V is TRBV7-9; D ambiguous. The CDR3 length is 16 residues. With 3 bases removed from V and 4 bases from J, the gap between germline ends came to 18 bases. Germline CDR1 reads SEHNR; CDR2 reads FQNEAQ (reference sequence).

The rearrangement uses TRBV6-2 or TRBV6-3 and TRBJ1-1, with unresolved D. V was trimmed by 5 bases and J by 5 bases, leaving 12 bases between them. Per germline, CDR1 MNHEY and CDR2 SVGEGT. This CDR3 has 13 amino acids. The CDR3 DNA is TGTGCCAGCAGTACTCAAGGGAGTACTGAAGCTTTCTTT. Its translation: CASSTQGSTEAFF.

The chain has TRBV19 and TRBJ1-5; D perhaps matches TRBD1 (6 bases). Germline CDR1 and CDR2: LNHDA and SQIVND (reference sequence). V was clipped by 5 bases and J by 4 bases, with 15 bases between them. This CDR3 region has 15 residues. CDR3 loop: CASSGPQGGNQPQHF. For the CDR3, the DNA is TGTGCCAGTAGTGGCCCACAAGGGGGAAATCAGCCCCAGCATTTT.

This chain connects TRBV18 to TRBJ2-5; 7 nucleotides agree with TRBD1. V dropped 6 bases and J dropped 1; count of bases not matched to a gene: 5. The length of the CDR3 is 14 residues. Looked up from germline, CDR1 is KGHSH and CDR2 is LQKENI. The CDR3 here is CASSPDRSQETQYF. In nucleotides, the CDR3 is TGTGCCAGCTCTCCGGACAGGAGCCAAGAGACCCAGTACTTC.

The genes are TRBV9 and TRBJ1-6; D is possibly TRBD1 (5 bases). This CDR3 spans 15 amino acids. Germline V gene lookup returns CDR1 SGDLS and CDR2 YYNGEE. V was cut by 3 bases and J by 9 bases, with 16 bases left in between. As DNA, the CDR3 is TGTGCCAGCAGCGCCCGGGACGGGCGATCTTCACCCCTCCACTTT. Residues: CASSARDGRSSPLHF.

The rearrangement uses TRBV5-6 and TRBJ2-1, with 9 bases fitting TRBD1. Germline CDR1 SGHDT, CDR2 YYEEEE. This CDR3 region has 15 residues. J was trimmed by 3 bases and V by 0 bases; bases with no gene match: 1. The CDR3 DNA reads TGTGCCAGCAGCTTGGGGGACAGGGTCTACAATGAGCAGTTCTTC. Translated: CASSLGDRVYNEQFF.

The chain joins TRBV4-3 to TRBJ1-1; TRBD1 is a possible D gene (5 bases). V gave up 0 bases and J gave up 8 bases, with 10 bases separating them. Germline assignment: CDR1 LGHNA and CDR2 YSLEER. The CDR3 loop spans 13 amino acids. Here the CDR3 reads CASSQDLRTEAFF. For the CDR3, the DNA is TGCGCCAGCAGCCAAGACCTCCGGACAGAAGCTTTCTTT.

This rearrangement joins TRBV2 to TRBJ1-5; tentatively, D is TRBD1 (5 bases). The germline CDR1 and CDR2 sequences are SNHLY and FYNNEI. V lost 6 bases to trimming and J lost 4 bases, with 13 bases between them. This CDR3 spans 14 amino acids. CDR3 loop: CASRGGVLNQPQHF. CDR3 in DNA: TGTGCCAGCAGAGGAGGGGTACTAAATCAGCCCCAGCATTTT.